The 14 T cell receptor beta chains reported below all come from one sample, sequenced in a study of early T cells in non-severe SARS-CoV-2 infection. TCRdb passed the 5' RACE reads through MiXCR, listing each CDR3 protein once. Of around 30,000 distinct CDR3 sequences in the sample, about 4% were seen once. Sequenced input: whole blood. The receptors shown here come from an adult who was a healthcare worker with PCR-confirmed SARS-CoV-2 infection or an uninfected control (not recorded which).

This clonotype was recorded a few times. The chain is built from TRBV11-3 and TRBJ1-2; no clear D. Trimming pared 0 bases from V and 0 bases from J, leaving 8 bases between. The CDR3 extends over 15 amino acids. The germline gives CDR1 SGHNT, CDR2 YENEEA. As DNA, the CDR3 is TGTGCCAGCAGCTTAGAACAGCCAGCTAACTATGGCTACACCTTC. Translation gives CASSLEQPANYGYTF.

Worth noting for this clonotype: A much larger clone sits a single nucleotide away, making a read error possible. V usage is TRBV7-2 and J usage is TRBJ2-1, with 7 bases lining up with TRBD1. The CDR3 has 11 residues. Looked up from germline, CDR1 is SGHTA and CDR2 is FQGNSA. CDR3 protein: CAGSLGTAPFF. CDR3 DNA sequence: TGTGCCGGCAGCTTAGGGACAGCTCCGTTCTTC.

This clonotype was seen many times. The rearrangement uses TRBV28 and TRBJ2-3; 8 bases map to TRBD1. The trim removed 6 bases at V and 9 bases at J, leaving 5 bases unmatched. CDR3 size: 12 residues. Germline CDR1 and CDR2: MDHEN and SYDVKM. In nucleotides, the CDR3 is TGTGCCAGCAGGCCCGGACAGGGCACGCAGTATTTT. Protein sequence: CASRPGQGTQYF.

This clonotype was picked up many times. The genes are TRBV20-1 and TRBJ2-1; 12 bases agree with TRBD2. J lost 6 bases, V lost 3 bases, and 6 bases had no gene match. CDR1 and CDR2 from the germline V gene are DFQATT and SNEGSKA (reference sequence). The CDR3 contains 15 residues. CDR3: CSASTSGRSLNEQFF. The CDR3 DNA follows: TGCAGTGCTAGTACTAGCGGGAGGAGCCTCAATGAGCAGTTCTTC.

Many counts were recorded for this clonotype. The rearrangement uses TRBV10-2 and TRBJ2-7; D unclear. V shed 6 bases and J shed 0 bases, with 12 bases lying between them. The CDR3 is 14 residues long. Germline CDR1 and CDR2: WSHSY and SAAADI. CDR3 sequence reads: CASRLGFDSYEQYF. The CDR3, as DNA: TGCGCCAGCAGGTTAGGATTCGACTCCTACGAGCAGTACTTC.

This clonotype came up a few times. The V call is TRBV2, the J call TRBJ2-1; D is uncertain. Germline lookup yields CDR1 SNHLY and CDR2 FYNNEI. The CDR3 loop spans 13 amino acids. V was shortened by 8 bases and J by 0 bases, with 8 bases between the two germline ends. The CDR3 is CASQSASYNEQFF. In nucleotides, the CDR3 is TGTGCCAGCCAGAGCGCCTCCTACAATGAGCAGTTCTTC.

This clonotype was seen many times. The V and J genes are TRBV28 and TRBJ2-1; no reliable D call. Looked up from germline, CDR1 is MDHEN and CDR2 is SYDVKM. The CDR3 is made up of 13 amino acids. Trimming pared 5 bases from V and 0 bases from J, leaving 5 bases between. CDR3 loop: CASSTNSYNEQFF. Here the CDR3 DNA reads TGTGCCAGCAGTACTAACTCCTACAATGAGCAGTTCTTC.

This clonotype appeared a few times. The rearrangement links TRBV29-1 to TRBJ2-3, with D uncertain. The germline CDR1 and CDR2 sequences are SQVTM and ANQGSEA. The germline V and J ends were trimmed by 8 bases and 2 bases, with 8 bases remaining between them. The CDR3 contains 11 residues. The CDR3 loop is CSSLLTDTQYF. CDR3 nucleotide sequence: TGCAGCTCACTTCTCACAGATACGCAGTATTTT.

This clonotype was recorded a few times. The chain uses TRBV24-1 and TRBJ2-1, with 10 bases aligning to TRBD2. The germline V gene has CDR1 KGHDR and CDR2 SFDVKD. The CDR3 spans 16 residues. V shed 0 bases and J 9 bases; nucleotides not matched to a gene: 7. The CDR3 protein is CATSDLQLAGTGEQFF. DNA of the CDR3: TGTGCCACCAGTGATTTGCAACTAGCGGGAACGGGTGAGCAGTTCTTC.

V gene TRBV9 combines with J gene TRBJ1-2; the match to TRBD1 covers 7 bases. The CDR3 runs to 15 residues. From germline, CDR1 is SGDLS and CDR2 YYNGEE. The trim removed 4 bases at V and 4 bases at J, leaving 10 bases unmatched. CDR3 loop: CASSIRDSLFYGYTF. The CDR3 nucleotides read TGTGCCAGCAGCATCCGGGACAGCTTATTCTATGGCTACACCTTC.

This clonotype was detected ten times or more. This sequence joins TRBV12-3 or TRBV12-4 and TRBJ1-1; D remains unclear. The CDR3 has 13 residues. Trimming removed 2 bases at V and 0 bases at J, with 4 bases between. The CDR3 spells CASSLWVNTEAFF. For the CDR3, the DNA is TGTGCCAGCAGTTTATGGGTGAACACTGAAGCTTTCTTT.

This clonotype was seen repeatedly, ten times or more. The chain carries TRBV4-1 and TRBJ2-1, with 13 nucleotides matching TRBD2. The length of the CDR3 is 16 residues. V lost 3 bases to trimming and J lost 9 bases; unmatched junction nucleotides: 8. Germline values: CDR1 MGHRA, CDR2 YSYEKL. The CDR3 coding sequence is TGCGCCAGCAGCCACGGCAGGACTAGCGGGAGCACTGAGCAGTTCTTC. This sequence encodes CASSHGRTSGSTEQFF.

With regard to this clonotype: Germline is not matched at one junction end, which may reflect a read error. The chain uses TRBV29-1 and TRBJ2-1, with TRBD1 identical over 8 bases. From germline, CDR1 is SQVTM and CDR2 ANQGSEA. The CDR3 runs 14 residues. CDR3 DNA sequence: TGCAGCGTTCTCACCGGGACAGGCTACGATGAGCAGTTCTTC. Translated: CSVLTGTGYDEQFF.

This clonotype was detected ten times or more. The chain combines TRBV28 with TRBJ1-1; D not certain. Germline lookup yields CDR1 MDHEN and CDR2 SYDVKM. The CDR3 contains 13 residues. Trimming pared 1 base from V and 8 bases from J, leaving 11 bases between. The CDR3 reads CASSLLLSAEAFF. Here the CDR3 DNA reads TGTGCCAGCAGTTTATTACTCAGTGCAGAAGCTTTCTTT.